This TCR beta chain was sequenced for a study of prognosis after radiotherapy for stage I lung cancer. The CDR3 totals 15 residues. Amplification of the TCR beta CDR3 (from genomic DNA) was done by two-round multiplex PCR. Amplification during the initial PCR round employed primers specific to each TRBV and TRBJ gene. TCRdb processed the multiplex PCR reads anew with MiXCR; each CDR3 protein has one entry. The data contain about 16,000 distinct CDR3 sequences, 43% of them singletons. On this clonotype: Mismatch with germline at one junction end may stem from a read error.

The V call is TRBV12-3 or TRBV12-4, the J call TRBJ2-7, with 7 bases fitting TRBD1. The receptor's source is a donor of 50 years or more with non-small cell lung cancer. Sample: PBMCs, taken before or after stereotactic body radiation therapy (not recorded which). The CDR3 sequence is CASSDHRGASYEHYF. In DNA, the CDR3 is TGTGCCAGCAGTGACCACAGGGGTGCGAGTTACGAGCATTACTTC.